The subject of this entry is one T cell receptor beta chain. What it binds is unknown. Generated by immunoSEQ multiplex PCR, the TCRdb table keeps only in-frame clones and is missing some. The sample records about 130,000 clones, about 82% being singletons. The CDR3 has 19 residues. Germline lookup yields CDR1 MNHEY and CDR2 SVGEGT. V shed 2 bases, J shed 5 bases, and the junction held 15 bases outside the gene matches. These data are taken from a study of T cell responses to AZD1222 COVID-19 vaccine. Broader study findings: Across spike, vaccine-associated CD4 TCRs were found, dominant at 160-218 and 743-854. Sampled repertoires all dated from after the peak T cell response. Clonal diversity was possibly underestimated, and white British individuals and females predominated among donors.

The chain uses TRBV6-2 or TRBV6-3 and TRBJ2-5; 12 bases match TRBD2. This clonotype was sampled from an adult in good health. Sequencing was performed on peripheral blood, taken on day 0 of AZD1222 vaccination. CDR3 sequence (DNA): TGTGCCAGCAGTTACCCAGTACGGACTAGCGGGGTAAATAGGGAGACCCAGTACTTC. Its translation is CASSYPVRTSGVNRETQYF.